These T cell receptor beta chains were read from a single sample in a study of blood T cell repertoires in COVID-19. Profiled with immunoSEQ multiplex PCR; TCRdb holds only in-frame clones, not every one. The data hold 130,000 to 150,000 clones, with 75% to 90% observed a single time. Sequencing input: peripheral blood. Receptors originate from a woman aged 55-75 years with active COVID-19. CDR3s include the opening cysteine and the closing phenylalanine or tryptophan. D genes are given only for firm matches. Rows may omit the clone size; those that give it use once, few, many or a size class.

>-|-|TRBV10-2|TRBJ2-1
CASSTGSPWDEQFF
TGCGCCAGCAGCACGGGAAGCCCTTGGGATGAGCAGTTCTTC
>-|TRBD1|TRBV5-4|TRBJ2-7
CASAGQGSYEQYF
TGTGCCAGTGCCGGACAGGGGAGCTACGAGCAGTACTTC
>few|-|TRBV4-2|TRBJ2-2
CASSQGSTRAGELFF
TGTGCCAGCAGCCAAGGTTCGACTAGGGCCGGGGAGCTGTTTTTT
>few|-|TRBV12-3/TRBV12-4|TRBJ2-5
CASSLLRETQYF
TGTGCCAGCAGTTTACTGAGGGAGACCCAGTACTTC
>-|-|TRBV2|TRBJ2-1
CASIHISGINPHAYNEQFF
TGTGCCAGCATCCACATTAGCGGTATAAATCCCCACGCCTACAATGAGCAGTTCTTC
>once|-|TRBV7-7|TRBJ2-5
CASSSDSQETQYF
TGTGCCAGCAGCAGCGACAGCCAAGAGACCCAGTACTTC
>-|-|TRBV19|TRBJ2-2
CASSVRGGGQRGELFF
TGTGCCAGTAGTGTTAGGGGAGGAGGTCAACGCGGGGAGCTGTTTTTT
>-|TRBD1|TRBV28|TRBJ1-2
CASSLLALQGIYGYTF
TGTGCCAGCAGTCTATTAGCTTTACAGGGGATCTATGGCTACACCTTC
>-|-|TRBV12-3/TRBV12-4|TRBJ1-1
CASSLTVNTEAFF
TGTGCCAGCAGCCTGACAGTGAACACTGAAGCTTTCTTT
>-|TRBD2|TRBV7-9|TRBJ2-7
CASAKGLTSATSGEQYF
TGTGCCAGCGCTAAGGGGCTGACTAGCGCGACTTCGGGGGAGCAGTACTTC
>-|-|TRBV19|TRBJ1-1
CAITRGTEAFF
TGTGCCATTACCAGGGGCACTGAAGCTTTCTTT
>-|TRBD2|TRBV3-1/TRBV3-2|TRBJ2-4
CASSKTNLAGGLAKNIQYF
TGTGCCAGCAGCAAAACTAACCTAGCGGGAGGCTTAGCCAAAAACATTCAGTACTTC
>-|-|TRBV5-4|TRBJ1-1
CASSLNRDTTEAFF
TGTGCCAGCAGCCTGAACCGGGACACCACTGAAGCTTTCTTT
>-|TRBD2|TRBV5-4|TRBJ2-1
CASSSGLAGYEQFF
TGTGCCAGCAGCTCGGGACTAGCGGGCTATGAGCAGTTCTTC
>-|TRBD2|TRBV9|TRBJ2-7
CASSVASSGGLYEQYF
TGTGCCAGCAGCGTAGCATCTAGCGGAGGCCTCTACGAGCAGTACTTC
>-|-|TRBV12-3/TRBV12-4|TRBJ2-4
CASRLTGKNIQYF
TGTGCCAGCAGGTTAACAGGGAAAAACATTCAGTACTTC
>-|-|TRBV6-6|TRBJ1-4
CASKLARNNEKLFF
TGTGCCAGCAAGCTCGCCAGGAACAATGAAAAACTGTTTTTT
>-|TRBD2|TRBV30|TRBJ2-7
CAWTAPTSGNYEQYF
TGTGCCTGGACCGCTCCGACTAGCGGGAACTACGAGCAGTACTTC
>-|TRBD1|TRBV10-3|TRBJ2-7
CAINPQGASSYEQYF
TGTGCCATCAACCCACAGGGGGCGAGCTCCTACGAGCAGTACTTC
>-|TRBD2|TRBV7-9|TRBJ2-1
CASSLGGRLAGGSYNEQFF
TGTGCCAGCAGCTTGGGGGGAAGACTAGCGGGAGGGTCCTACAATGAGCAGTTCTTC
>-|-|TRBV28|TRBJ1-2
CLGGGNYGYTF
TGTCTAGGTGGGGGGAACTATGGCTACACCTTC
>-|-|TRBV30|TRBJ1-5
CAWSEGTSQPQHF
TGTGCCTGGAGTGAGGGCACTAGTCAGCCCCAGCATTTT
>-|TRBD2|TRBV6-6|TRBJ2-3
CASSPGGLSTDTQYF
TGTGCCAGCAGTCCCGGGGGGTTATCCACAGATACGCAGTATTTT
>-|TRBD1|TRBV10-3|TRBJ2-5
CAISGGQGFGETQYF
TGTGCCATCAGTGGGGGACAGGGGTTTGGGGAGACCCAGTACTTC
>-|TRBD2|TRBV2|TRBJ2-4
CASSEEGTSHHIQYF
TGTGCCAGCAGTGAAGAGGGGACTAGCCATCACATTCAGTACTTC
>-|-|TRBV28|TRBJ1-3
CASSLNGHSGNTIYF
TGTGCCAGCAGTTTAAACGGTCACTCTGGAAACACCATATATTTT
>-|TRBD2|TRBV7-6|TRBJ2-3
CASRSRPGTSGRVLSTDTQYF
TGTGCCAGCCGTTCCCGACCCGGGACTAGCGGGAGGGTTCTTAGCACAGATACGCAGTATTTT
>-|-|TRBV4-3|TRBJ1-1
CASSQFERGTEAFF
TGCGCCAGCAGCCAATTCGAAAGGGGCACTGAAGCTTTCTTT
>once|-|TRBV11-3|TRBJ1-1
CASSLGHTDTEAFF
TGTGCCAGCAGCTTGGGTCACACAGACACTGAAGCTTTCTTT
>-|TRBD1|TRBV6-2/TRBV6-3|TRBJ2-3
CASSSTGGTTQYF
TGTGCCAGCAGCTCAACAGGGGGCACTACGCAGTATTTT
>-|-|TRBV11-3|TRBJ2-1
CASSLIGMGHGEYEQFF
TGTGCCAGCAGCCTCATTGGGATGGGGCATGGAGAATATGAGCAGTTCTTC
>-|TRBD2|TRBV30|TRBJ2-1
CAWSTQLAGPNEQFF
TGTGCCTGGAGTACTCAGCTAGCGGGACCCAATGAGCAGTTCTTC
>-|TRBD1|TRBV9|TRBJ2-7
CASSPVGDRVRAYEQYF
TGTGCCAGCAGCCCGGTTGGGGACAGGGTGCGGGCCTACGAGCAGTACTTC
>-|-|TRBV9|TRBJ2-5
CASSEIGAGVGETQYF
TGTGCCAGCAGCGAGATCGGGGCAGGGGTTGGGGAGACCCAGTACTTC
>-|TRBD1|TRBV6-4|TRBJ2-7
CASSDLGTGSYEQYF
TGTGCCAGCAGTGACCTCGGGACAGGCTCCTACGAGCAGTACTTC
>-|-|TRBV28|TRBJ1-5
CASGGGSSDQPQHF
TGTGCCAGCGGGGGCGGGAGTTCGGATCAGCCCCAGCATTTT
>-|-|TRBV7-2|TRBJ2-7
CASSVTYEQYF
TGTGCCAGCAGCGTAACCTACGAGCAGTACTTC
>-|TRBD1|TRBV7-3|TRBJ1-6
CASSEDRVSPLHF
TGTGCCAGCAGCGAAGACAGGGTTTCACCCCTCCACTTT
>-|-|TRBV30|TRBJ1-3
CAWTEDSGNTIYF
TGTGCCTGGACGGAGGACTCTGGAAACACCATATATTTT
>-|TRBD2|TRBV10-3|TRBJ2-5
CAISLAGGIETQYF
TGTGCCATCAGCCTAGCGGGAGGGATTGAGACCCAGTACTTC
>once|TRBD1|TRBV7-3|TRBJ2-1
CASSPGQGSYNEQFF
TGTGCCAGCAGCCCGGGACAGGGCTCCTACAATGAGCAGTTCTTC
>-|-|TRBV19|TRBJ1-4
CASSRGGANEKLFF
TGTGCCAGTAGCCGGGGAGGTGCTAATGAAAAACTGTTTTTT
>-|TRBD2|TRBV7-7|TRBJ2-7
CASSPGLGEQYF
TGTGCCAGCAGCCCGGGACTAGGCGAGCAGTACTTC
>-|TRBD2|TRBV4-2|TRBJ2-3
CASSHGVAGPGDTQYF
TGTGCCAGCAGCCACGGGGTAGCGGGTCCTGGGGATACGCAGTATTTT